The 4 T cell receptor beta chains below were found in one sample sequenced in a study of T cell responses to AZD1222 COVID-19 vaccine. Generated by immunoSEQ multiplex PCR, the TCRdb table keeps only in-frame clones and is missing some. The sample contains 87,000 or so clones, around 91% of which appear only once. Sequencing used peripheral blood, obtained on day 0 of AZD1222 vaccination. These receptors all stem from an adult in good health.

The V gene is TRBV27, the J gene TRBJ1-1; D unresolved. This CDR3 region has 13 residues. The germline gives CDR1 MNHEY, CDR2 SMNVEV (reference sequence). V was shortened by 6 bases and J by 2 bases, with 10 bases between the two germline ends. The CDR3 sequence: CASSGGVNTEAFF. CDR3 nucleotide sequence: TGTGCCAGCAGCGGTGGGGTAAACACTGAAGCTTTCTTT.

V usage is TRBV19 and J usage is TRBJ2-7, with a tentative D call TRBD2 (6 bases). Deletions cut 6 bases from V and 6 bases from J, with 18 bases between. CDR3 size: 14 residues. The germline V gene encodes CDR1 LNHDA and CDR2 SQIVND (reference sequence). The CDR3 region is CASSSRGTVSEQYF. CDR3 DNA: TGTGCCAGTAGCAGCCGCGGGACGGTGAGCGAGCAGTACTTC.

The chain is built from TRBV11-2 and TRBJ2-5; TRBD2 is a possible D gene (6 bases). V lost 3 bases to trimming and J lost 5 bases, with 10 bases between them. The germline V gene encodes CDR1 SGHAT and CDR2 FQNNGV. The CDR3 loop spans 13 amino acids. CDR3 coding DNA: TGTGCCAGCAGCTTTGTGCGGGGCGAGACCCAGTACTTC. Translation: CASSFVRGETQYF.

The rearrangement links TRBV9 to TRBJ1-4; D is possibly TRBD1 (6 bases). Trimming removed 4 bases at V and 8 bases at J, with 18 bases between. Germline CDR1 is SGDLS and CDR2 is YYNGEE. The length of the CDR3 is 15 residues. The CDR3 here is CASSSRGGTGEKLFF. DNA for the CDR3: TGTGCCAGCAGCTCCCGTGGCGGAACAGGGGAAAAACTGTTTTTT.